Below, 14 T cell receptor beta chains from the same sample are listed, as sequenced in a study of cytomegalovirus exposure and HLA in healthy donors. The protocol was immunoSEQ multiplex PCR, while the TCRdb copy is restricted to in-frame clones and leaves out a portion. The repertoire holds 300,000 to 400,000 clones, around 86% seen once, with 0.83% in the top ten. Input material: PBMCs. All receptors come from a woman aged 18 to 35 in good health and CMV-seronegative.

V usage is TRBV28 and J usage is TRBJ1-1; 7 bases fit TRBD1. The CDR3 has 16 amino acids. In germline, CDR1 is MDHEN, CDR2 SYDVKM. The ends lost 7 bases at V and 1 base at J; junction bases unmatched: 12. This CDR3 reads CASTVERGLGNTEAFF. As DNA, the CDR3 is TGTGCCAGCACGGTCGAGAGGGGGCTGGGGAACACTGAAGCTTTCTTT.

The rearrangement joins TRBV7-9 to TRBJ2-7; D may be TRBD1 (6 bases). V was shortened by 4 bases and J by 3 bases, with 13 bases between the two germline ends. Germline V gene lookup returns CDR1 SEHNR and CDR2 FQNEAQ (reference sequence). This CDR3 has 14 amino acids. In DNA, the CDR3 is TGTGCCAGCAGCTCCGGAAAGACAGGCTACGAGCAGTACTTC. Residues: CASSSGKTGYEQYF.

The rearrangement uses TRBV27 and TRBJ2-7, with D possibly being TRBD1 (5 bases). The ends were cut back, 1 base at V and 3 bases at J, with 7 bases in the middle. CDR3 length: 13 residues. CDR1 MNHEY and CDR2 SMNVEV come from the germline V gene (reference sequence). The CDR3 here is CASSLLGDYEQYF. In nucleotides, the CDR3 is TGTGCCAGCAGTTTATTAGGGGACTACGAGCAGTACTTC.

This chain uses TRBV10-3 with TRBJ2-7; 12 nucleotides line up with TRBD2. The germline gives CDR1 ENHRY, CDR2 SYGVKD. This CDR3 is built from 15 residues. Trimming removed 3 bases from V and 5 bases from J; junction bases left unmatched: 5. The DNA of the CDR3 is TGTGCCATCAGTGACCCTAGCGGGGGGGCCCACGAGCAGTACTTC. Protein: CAISDPSGGAHEQYF.

The chain has TRBV9 and TRBJ2-7; 7 nucleotides agree with TRBD2. Germline-derived CDR1 and CDR2 are SGDLS and YYNGEE. CDR3 size: 13 residues. After removal of 2 bases from V and 3 bases from J, the junction contained 2 bases not matched to a gene. The CDR3, as DNA: TGTGCCAGCAGCGTCGGACTAGACTACGAGCAGTACTTC. It specifies CASSVGLDYEQYF.

This chain joins TRBV5-1 and TRBJ2-2; 7 bases agree with TRBD1. The CDR3 contains 15 residues. Germline CDR1 and CDR2: SGHRS and YFSETQ. Trimming cost V 4 bases and J 0 bases; bases outside gene matches: 3. The DNA for the CDR3 is TGCGCCAGCAGCGACAGGGCCGCGAACACCGGGGAGCTGTTTTTT. Translating it yields CASSDRAANTGELFF.

The chain links TRBV7-9 to TRBJ2-1; the match to TRBD1 covers 7 bases. Germline trimming cut 3 bases from V and 9 bases from J; bases unmatched to any gene: 11. This CDR3 contains 15 residues. Germline V gives CDR1 SEHNR, CDR2 FQNEAQ (reference sequence). DNA for the CDR3: TGTGCCAGCAGCTTTGACAGGACAGGCTCTAGTGAGCAGTTCTTC. Translating it yields CASSFDRTGSSEQFF.

Only one count was recorded for this clone. This rearrangement joins TRBV27 to TRBJ1-1; 7 nucleotides agree with TRBD1. V shed 4 bases and J 0 bases; nucleotides not matched to a gene: 5. The germline CDR1 and CDR2 sequences are MNHEY and SMNVEV (reference sequence). This CDR3 has 15 amino acids. CDR3 sequence: CASSWDSGMNTEAFF. The CDR3 DNA sequence: TGTGCCAGCAGTTGGGACAGTGGAATGAACACTGAAGCTTTCTTT.

V gene TRBV13 combines with J gene TRBJ2-7; tentatively, D is TRBD1 (5 bases). This CDR3 contains 13 residues. Germline V gene data show CDR1 as PRHDT and CDR2 as FYEKMQ (reference sequence). Deletions cut 6 bases from V and 3 bases from J, with 12 bases between. The CDR3: CASRGVLDYEQYF. Here the CDR3 DNA reads TGTGCCAGCAGAGGGGTCTTGGACTACGAGCAGTACTTC.

V gene TRBV6-1 combines with J gene TRBJ2-1; possibly TRBD1 for D (7 bases). The ends were cut back, 8 bases at V and 5 bases at J, with 19 bases in the middle. CDR3 length: 15 amino acids. CDR1 MNHNS and CDR2 SASEGT come from the germline V gene. CDR3 coding DNA: TGTGCCAGCCGCAGAAACAGGGGCGGGGACAATGAGCAGTTCTTC. It encodes CASRRNRGGDNEQFF.

This chain links TRBV7-9 with TRBJ1-2; D gene ambiguous. Germline V gene lookup returns CDR1 SEHNR and CDR2 FQNEAQ (reference sequence). This CDR3 has 15 amino acids. V was cut by 1 base and J by 0 bases, with 9 bases left in between. The CDR3 region is CASSLEASPNYGYTF. The CDR3 DNA follows: TGTGCCAGCAGCTTAGAAGCGTCCCCTAACTATGGCTACACCTTC. Full variable domain (missing parts from reference TRBV7-9 and TRBJ1-2): DTGVSQNPRHKITKRGQNVTFRCDPISEHNRLYWYRQTLGQGPEFLTYFQNEAQLEKSRLLSDRFSAERPKGSFSTLEIQRTEQGDSAMYLCASSLEASPNYGYTFGSGTRLTVV.

The chain joins TRBV10-1 to TRBJ2-1; TRBD2 matches 10 bases. The CDR3 has 15 amino acids. Germline-derived CDR1 and CDR2 are WNHNN and SYGVQD (reference sequence). V shed 4 bases and J 4 bases; nucleotides not matched to a gene: 4. CDR3 DNA: TGCGCCAGCAGTGTTAGCGGGGGGACTTACAATGAGCAGTTCTTC. It codes for CASSVSGGTYNEQFF.

This clone was observed a single time. The V call is TRBV5-6, the J call TRBJ2-1; 11 bases align to TRBD2. The CDR3 spans 15 residues. In germline, CDR1 is SGHDT, CDR2 YYEEEE. V lost 2 bases and J lost 7; bases outside the gene matches: 5. CDR3 in DNA: TGTGCCAGCAGCTTCCCGGGACTAGCGGCGAATGAGCAGTTCTTC. Its protein product is CASSFPGLAANEQFF.

V gene TRBV5-1 combines with J gene TRBJ2-3, with D perhaps TRBD2 (5 bases). Germline V gene lookup returns CDR1 SGHRS and CDR2 YFSETQ. This CDR3 region has 16 residues. Trimming removed 9 bases at V and 6 bases at J, with 26 bases between. The CDR3 reads CATKLGVGDHGDTQYF. CDR3 nucleotides: TGCGCCACGAAGCTTGGGGTGGGAGACCATGGGGATACGCAGTATTTT.